A single T cell receptor (beta chain) is shown here with its context. The data derive from a study of shared clonotypes between healthy human individuals. Measured with immunoSEQ multiplex PCR; TCRdb has only the in-frame clones, and not every one. Of 1.5 million to 1.9 million clones in the sample, 95% to 99% were seen once. This receptor was obtained from a man aged 25-45 years in good health. The sample was naive CD4+ T cells sorted from blood. Specified subset: CD45RA+ positively selected.

Here the CDR3 reads CAISEAALTYEQYF. CDR3 DNA sequence: TGTGCCATCAGTGAGGCAGCGCTAACCTACGAGCAGTACTTC. The chain has TRBV10-3 and TRBJ2-7; D unresolved. CDR1 and CDR2 (germline): ENHRY, SYGVKD. The CDR3 covers 14 residues. V shed 2 bases and J shed 2 bases, with 10 bases lying between them.